The 27 T cell receptor beta chains below come from one sample, sequenced in a study of T-cell reconstitution after alpha-beta-depleted transplantation in children. TCRbeta library preparation incorporated unique molecular identifiers. MiXCR was run by TCRdb on the PCR reads, yielding one entry per CDR3 protein. The sample has about 340,000 distinct CDR3 sequences, about a tenth seen once. This specimen was PBMCs from the stem cell graft donor, taken from the stem cell graft. These receptors were collected from a human donor who donated a stem cell graft to a child with acute lymphoblastic leukemia.

This clonotype was detected ten times or more. V is TRBV27 and J is TRBJ2-1; D remains unclear. The germline V gene encodes CDR1 MNHEY and CDR2 SMNVEV (reference sequence). V was pared by 0 bases and J by 7 bases, with 4 bases between. The CDR3 length is 12 residues. CDR3: CASSLSRNEQFF. As DNA, the CDR3 is TGTGCCAGCAGTTTATCAAGAAATGAGCAGTTCTTC.

This clonotype was seen repeatedly, ten times or more. The chain is built from TRBV7-2 and TRBJ2-5, with TRBD1 identical over 7 bases. V shed 4 bases and J 0 bases; nucleotides not matched to a gene: 8. In germline, CDR1 is SGHTA, CDR2 FQGNSA. The CDR3 has 16 amino acids. CDR3 loop: CASSWTGTVYQETQYF. The CDR3 DNA reads TGTGCCAGCAGCTGGACCGGGACAGTATACCAAGAGACCCAGTACTTC.

This rearrangement joins TRBV11-1 to TRBJ2-1; 9 bases agree with TRBD2. With 0 bases clipped from V and 7 bases from J, the junction kept 13 bases outside the gene matches. The length of the CDR3 is 18 residues. CDR1 SGHAT and CDR2 FQDESV come from the germline V gene (reference sequence). Written as DNA, the CDR3 is TGTGCCAGCAGCTTAGCGAGACTAGCGGTCCAGAAGTCGAATGAGCAGTTCTTC. Translating it yields CASSLARLAVQKSNEQFF.

This clonotype was counted ten times or more. J is TRBJ2-2 and V is TRBV5-1; the D is unclear. The CDR3 contains 15 residues. Germline-derived CDR1 and CDR2 are SGHRS and YFSETQ. V was pared by 0 bases and J by 3 bases, with 9 bases between. The CDR3 DNA sequence: TGCGCCAGCAGCTTGGACCCTAGGGACACCGGGGAGCTGTTTTTT. Amino acid sequence: CASSLDPRDTGELFF.

This clonotype occurred many times. The V call is TRBV28, the J call TRBJ2-1; a weak D match, TRBD2 (6 bases). Trimming shortened V by 7 bases and J by 9 bases, and 16 bases separated the two germline ends. This CDR3 has 13 residues. Germline values: CDR1 MDHEN, CDR2 SYDVKM. CDR3 region: CASTAGIPAEQFF. CDR3 sequence (DNA): TGTGCCAGCACAGCGGGTATTCCGGCTGAGCAGTTCTTC.

This clonotype was found a few times. The V gene is TRBV20-1, the J gene TRBJ2-7; TRBD2 agrees at 7 bases. The V segment lost 0 bases and the J segment 2 bases; nucleotides outside the gene matches: 13. The CDR3 runs to 17 residues. Germline V lookup: CDR1 DFQATT, CDR2 SNEGSKA (reference sequence). CDR3 amino acids: CSAREEAGLAETYEQYF. In DNA form, the CDR3 reads TGCAGTGCTAGAGAGGAGGCGGGTCTAGCGGAAACCTACGAGCAGTACTTC.

This chain links TRBV5-1 with TRBJ2-5; TRBD2 matches 7 bases. CDR1 is SGHRS and CDR2 is YFSETQ in the germline V gene. The CDR3 has 17 amino acids. V was pared by 0 bases and J by 5 bases, with 13 bases of the junction left unmatched. The CDR3 nucleotides are TGCGCCAGCAGCTTGGGGACTAGGTCGCCCCGACAGGAGACCCAGTACTTC. Translation: CASSLGTRSPRQETQYF. Filled out from reference TRBV5-1 and TRBJ2-5, the complete variable domain reads KAGVTQTPRYLIKTRGQQVTLSCSPISGHRSVSWYQQTPGQGLQFLFEYFSETQRNKGNFPGRFSGRQFSNSRSEMNVSTLELGDSALYLCASSLGTRSPRQETQYFGPGTRLLVL.

This clonotype was detected only a few times. This rearrangement joins TRBV6-5 to TRBJ1-6; D uncertain. The CDR3 sequence is 15 residues long. The V and J ends lost 1 base and 9 bases respectively, with 13 bases between them. Germline CDR1 reads MNHEY; CDR2 reads SVGAGI. DNA for the CDR3: TGTGCCAGCAGTTACTTACACCCCGTTGGTTCACCCCTCCACTTT. Residues: CASSYLHPVGSPLHF.

The CDR3 sequence: CASSFPFSSYEQYF. The DNA of the CDR3 is TGTGCCAGCAGTTTTCCATTTAGCTCCTACGAGCAGTACTTC. The chain couples TRBV28 to TRBJ2-7; D is ambiguous. Germline V lookup: CDR1 MDHEN, CDR2 SYDVKM. CDR3 length: 14 amino acids. Trimming took off 3 bases at V and 0 bases at J, with 9 bases between the two ends.

This clonotype was seen more than once but under ten times. The chain couples TRBV10-3 to TRBJ1-5, with D perhaps TRBD1 (5 bases). Germline loops: CDR1 ENHRY, CDR2 SYGVKD. The CDR3 is made up of 18 amino acids. Trimming cost V 0 bases and J 4 bases, with 19 bases left between them. Here the CDR3 reads CAISESSIAAGQNQPQHF. The CDR3 DNA is TGTGCCATCAGTGAGTCTTCCATCGCGGCAGGGCAAAATCAGCCCCAGCATTTT.

A few counts support this clonotype. The genes are TRBV20-1 and TRBJ2-1; 7 bases align to TRBD1. From germline, CDR1 is DFQATT and CDR2 SNEGSKA (reference sequence). CDR3 size: 11 residues. With V trimmed by 4 bases and J by 12 bases, 6 bases remained unmatched. The CDR3 protein is CSANRQGRQFF. CDR3 DNA sequence: TGCAGTGCTAACCGACAGGGACGGCAGTTCTTC.

The genes are TRBV28 and TRBJ1-5, with 8 bases lining up with TRBD1. V lost 5 bases to trimming and J lost 2 bases; unmatched junction nucleotides: 2. Germline V gives CDR1 MDHEN, CDR2 SYDVKM. The CDR3 length is 14 residues. The CDR3 DNA sequence: TGTGCCAGCAGTACACAGGGGGGCAATCAGCCCCAGCATTTT. Protein product: CASSTQGGNQPQHF. The variable domain in full, with the rest retrieved from reference TRBV28 and TRBJ1-5, is DVKVTQSSRYLVKRTGEKVFLECVQDMDHENMFWYRQDPGLGLRLIYFSYDVKMKEKGDIPEGYSVSREKKERFSLILESASTNQTSMYLCASSTQGGNQPQHFGDGTRLSIL.

This clonotype was detected only a few times. The genes are TRBV28 and TRBJ1-1; the match to TRBD1 covers 8 bases. The CDR3 totals 16 residues. Trimming removed 5 bases from V and 1 base from J; junction bases left unmatched: 9. Germline-derived CDR1 and CDR2 are MDHEN and SYDVKM. In DNA, the CDR3 is TGTGCCAGCAGTCAAGGGGCAGGGGGCAAGAACACTGAAGCTTTCTTT. As protein: CASSQGAGGKNTEAFF.

Ten or more counts support this clonotype. This rearrangement joins TRBV4-2 to TRBJ1-2, with a tentative D call TRBD1 (5 bases). Trimming left V 5 bases short and J 5 bases short, with 15 bases between. This CDR3 is built from 14 residues. Germline V lookup: CDR1 LGHNA, CDR2 YNFKEQ. The CDR3 DNA reads as TGTGCCAGCAGCTCCAGGGATCCCCCTTATGGCTACACCTTC. Its protein is CASSSRDPPYGYTF.

The gene calls are TRBV29-1 and TRBJ2-7; D possibly corresponds to TRBD2 (5 bases). Trimming took off 1 base at V and 0 bases at J, with 13 bases between the two ends. CDR1 is SQVTM, CDR2 ANQGSEA, per germline. This CDR3 has 15 residues. The CDR3 region has the DNA TGCAGCGTTGAAGCGTCGGGAACTTACTCCTACGAGCAGTACTTC. It translates to CSVEASGTYSYEQYF.

This clonotype occurred many times. The chain uses TRBV7-2 and TRBJ1-1, with TRBD1 as a possible D gene (6 bases). With 6 bases removed from V and 4 bases from J, the gap between germline ends came to 15 bases. Germline V gene lookup returns CDR1 SGHTA and CDR2 FQGNSA. There are 14 residues in the CDR3. The CDR3 region is CASRRTRDTTEAFF. CDR3 nucleotides: TGTGCCAGCAGGCGCACCCGGGACACCACTGAAGCTTTCTTT.

The sample holds many counts of this clonotype. The V call is TRBV19, the J call TRBJ2-7; perhaps TRBD2 as D (6 bases). The germline V gene has CDR1 LNHDA and CDR2 SQIVND (reference sequence). The CDR3 sequence is 14 residues long. Trimming removed 4 bases at V and 6 bases at J, with 16 bases between. Written as DNA, the CDR3 is TGTGCCAGTAGTAACCGGGAGCCGGGGAGCGAGCAGTACTTC. Protein sequence: CASSNREPGSEQYF.

The table lists this clonotype with a few counts. This chain connects TRBV6-1 to TRBJ1-3; 7 nucleotides line up with TRBD1. The germline V gene has CDR1 MNHNS and CDR2 SASEGT. This CDR3 is 16 amino acids long. The V segment lost 6 bases and the J segment 0 bases; nucleotides outside the gene matches: 8. The DNA of the CDR3 is TGTGCCAGCAGCCGGGACAGAGAGCGCTCTGGAAACACCATATATTTT. Translating it yields CASSRDRERSGNTIYF.

The rearrangement joins TRBV6-5 to TRBJ1-4, with D maybe TRBD1 (6 bases). V dropped 2 bases and J dropped 0 bases, with 10 bases sitting between them. Germline-derived CDR1 and CDR2 are MNHEY and SVGAGI. CDR3 length equals 16 residues. The CDR3 DNA reads TGTGCCAGCAGTTACCGGACAGTTGCAACTAATGAAAAACTGTTTTTT. This translates into CASSYRTVATNEKLFF.

This clonotype was recorded a few times. The chain couples TRBV29-1 to TRBJ2-3, with D unresolved. This CDR3 is built from 12 residues. V lost 3 bases, J lost 6 bases, and 10 bases lay in between. Per the germline V gene, CDR1 is SQVTM and CDR2 is ANQGSEA. The CDR3 sequence is CSVDVMEDTQYF. CDR3 DNA: TGCAGCGTTGATGTTATGGAGGATACGCAGTATTTT.

This clonotype was recorded a few times. The chain combines TRBV5-1 with TRBJ2-5; D call uncertain. There are 15 residues in the CDR3. Trimming left V 1 base short and J 0 bases short, with 10 bases between. CDR1 is SGHRS, CDR2 YFSETQ, per germline. CDR3 residues: CASSLRQVYQETQYF. The CDR3 coding sequence is TGCGCCAGCAGCTTGAGACAAGTGTACCAAGAGACCCAGTACTTC.

This clonotype appeared many times. This rearrangement joins TRBV5-5 to TRBJ2-2; D is unresolved. From germline, CDR1 is SGHKS and CDR2 YYEKEE (reference sequence). With 0 bases removed from V and 4 bases from J, the gap between germline ends came to 4 bases. The CDR3 loop spans 13 amino acids. CDR3 in DNA: TGTGCCAGCAGCTTGGGTATCACCGGGGAGCTGTTTTTT. This sequence encodes CASSLGITGELFF.

This clonotype was picked up a small number of times. The chain employs TRBV29-1 and TRBJ2-7; 7 nucleotides line up with TRBD1. With V trimmed by 4 bases and J by 3 bases, 15 bases remained unmatched. Germline CDR1 SQVTM, CDR2 ANQGSEA. This CDR3 is built from 16 residues. CDR3 sequence reads: CSVVGGQSSILYEQYF. The DNA for the CDR3 is TGCAGCGTTGTAGGGGGACAGAGTAGTATACTCTACGAGCAGTACTTC.

The chain has TRBV29-1 and TRBJ1-1; perhaps TRBD1 as D (5 bases). CDR3 length: 12 residues. Trimming took off 6 bases at V and 8 bases at J, with 16 bases between the two ends. The V gene's germline CDR1 is SQVTM and CDR2 ANQGSEA. The chain's CDR3 is CSVPNGAAEAFF. As DNA, the CDR3 is TGCAGCGTCCCCAACGGGGCCGCCGAAGCTTTCTTT.

The genes are TRBV5-1 and TRBJ2-5; no reliable D call. Germline V gene lookup returns CDR1 SGHRS and CDR2 YFSETQ. V lost 4 bases, J lost 0 bases, and 16 bases lay in between. This CDR3 contains 16 residues. The CDR3 coding sequence is TGCGCCAGCAGCCCCCGTCTCTACTCCAACCAAGAGACCCAGTACTTC. Translating it yields CASSPRLYSNQETQYF.

A few counts support this clonotype. J is TRBJ2-7 and V is TRBV5-1, with D perhaps TRBD2 (5 bases). This CDR3 region has 13 residues. V lost 0 bases and J 7 bases, leaving 11 bases between the germline ends. Germline CDR1 reads SGHRS; CDR2 reads YFSETQ. The CDR3 region has the DNA TGCGCCAGCAGCTTGGCCCGCGAGGGAGAGCAGTACTTC. This sequence encodes CASSLAREGEQYF.

This clonotype was detected a few times. The V and J genes are TRBV6-2 or TRBV6-3 and TRBJ2-7; D gene unclear. The V and J ends lost 2 bases and 3 bases respectively, with 5 bases between them. The CDR3 runs 12 residues. The V gene's germline CDR1 is MNHEY and CDR2 SVGEGT. The chain's CDR3 is CASSYPDYEQYF. CDR3 DNA: TGTGCCAGCAGTTACCCGGACTACGAGCAGTACTTC.